A single sample gave rise to the 25 T cell receptor beta chains below, sequenced in a study of blood T cell repertoires in COVID-19. The assay was immunoSEQ multiplex PCR, and TCRdb's table has in-frame clones only and misses some. The table records roughly 350,000 clones, around 87% of them present only once. Material: peripheral blood. Receptors originate from a woman aged 25 to 39 with COVID-19, enrolled during active disease.

The chain carries TRBV19 and TRBJ1-1; 7 bases line up with TRBD1. Germline loops: CDR1 LNHDA, CDR2 SQIVND (reference sequence). Trimming cost V 4 bases and J 5 bases; bases outside gene matches: 4. CDR3 length: 13 amino acids. CDR3: CASSTRQGTEAFF. The CDR3 DNA follows: TGTGCCAGTAGTACCCGACAGGGAACTGAAGCTTTCTTT.

On this clone: Different DNA sequences within this sample yield the same CDR3. V and J are TRBV2 and TRBJ2-5; TRBD2 matches 11 bases. Losses at the gene ends were 6 bases for V and 4 bases for J; bases not matched to a gene: 7. The germline V gene encodes CDR1 SNHLY and CDR2 FYNNEI. The CDR3 consists of 15 residues. The CDR3, as DNA: TGTGCCAGCAGCCCCACTAGCGGGAGAGGAGAGACCCAGTACTTC. Its protein product is CASSPTSGRGETQYF.

The rearrangement links TRBV10-3 to TRBJ2-1, with 10 bases matching TRBD2. Germline CDR1 reads ENHRY; CDR2 reads SYGVKD. CDR3 length: 16 residues. The J segment lost 0 bases and the V segment lost 8 bases, leaving 7 bases of the junction unmatched. For the CDR3, the DNA is TGTGCCATCGATAGCGGGAGGCGTAGCTCCTACAATGAGCAGTTCTTC. Protein product: CAIDSGRRSSYNEQFF.

V is TRBV19 and J is TRBJ1-2; 9 nucleotides agree with TRBD1. The germline V gene has CDR1 LNHDA and CDR2 SQIVND (reference sequence). V dropped 5 bases and J dropped 2; count of bases not matched to a gene: 6. The CDR3 is made up of 15 amino acids. The CDR3 DNA reads as TGTGCCAGTAGTGTCTCCGGGACAGGGAACTATGGCTACACCTTC. Amino acid sequence: CASSVSGTGNYGYTF.

V is TRBV2 and J is TRBJ2-1; no reliable D call. This CDR3 spans 14 amino acids. V was pared by 0 bases and J by 6 bases, with 9 bases between. The V gene's germline CDR1 is SNHLY and CDR2 FYNNEI. CDR3 in amino acids: CASSEALRGNEQFF. Written as DNA, the CDR3 is TGTGCCAGCAGTGAAGCGCTGAGAGGCAATGAGCAGTTCTTC.

This clone has only a few counts. This chain uses TRBV28 with TRBJ2-7; 10 nucleotides line up with TRBD1. J was trimmed by 3 bases and V by 3 bases; bases with no gene match: 5. Looked up from germline, CDR1 is MDHEN and CDR2 is SYDVKM. CDR3 size: 15 residues. Written as DNA, the CDR3 is TGTGCCAGCAGTTTGGTCGGGACAGGGGACTACGAGCAGTACTTC. Its translation: CASSLVGTGDYEQYF.

A few counts support this clone. The V gene is TRBV2, the J gene TRBJ1-4; D is perhaps TRBD1 (5 bases). The CDR3 consists of 15 residues. The germline V and J ends were trimmed by 6 bases and 8 bases, with 19 bases remaining between them. Germline V gives CDR1 SNHLY, CDR2 FYNNEI. CDR3 sequence reads: CASSANSGTDEKLFF. The DNA of the CDR3 is TGTGCCAGCAGCGCGAATTCCGGGACTGACGAAAAACTGTTTTTT.

The rearrangement links TRBV7-2 to TRBJ1-1, with a weak D call TRBD1 (5 bases). CDR1 is SGHTA, CDR2 FQGNSA, per germline. The CDR3 contains 14 residues. Trimming stripped 5 bases from V and 3 bases from J, with 13 bases between. The CDR3 DNA reads as TGTGCCAGCAGCGACCAGGGAGGGGACACTGAAGCTTTCTTT. This encodes CASSDQGGDTEAFF. The variable domain in full, with the rest retrieved from reference TRBV7-2 and TRBJ1-1, is GAGVSQSPSNKVTEKGKDVELRCDPISGHTALYWYRQSLGQGLEFLIYFQGNSAPDKSGLPSDRFSAERTGGSVSTLTIQRTQQEDSAVYLCASSDQGGDTEAFFGQGTRLTVV.

The J gene is TRBJ2-5, the V gene TRBV19, with TRBD1 matching over 9 bases. Trimming took 3 bases from V and 2 from J; bases not matched to a gene: 7. Germline CDR1 is LNHDA and CDR2 is SQIVND (reference sequence). The CDR3 has 16 residues. CDR3 DNA: TGTGCCAGTAGTATTACTCGACAGGGGGGACAAGAGACCCAGTACTTC. It codes for CASSITRQGGQETQYF.

The rearrangement joins TRBV4-1 to TRBJ1-5; D remains ambiguous. Germline V CDR1 and CDR2: MGHRA, YSYEKL. The CDR3 loop spans 15 amino acids. V gave up 5 bases and J gave up 7 bases, with 18 bases separating them. Here the CDR3 DNA reads TGCGCCAGCAGCGCAAGGTGGGGAGTAGGGCAGCCCCAGCATTTT. Its translation is CASSARWGVGQPQHF.

The chain recombines TRBV18 with TRBJ2-7; TRBD1 matches 7 bases. CDR3 length: 15 residues. V lost 4 bases and J lost 3; bases outside the gene matches: 9. Germline values: CDR1 KGHSH, CDR2 LQKENI. CDR3 DNA sequence: TGTGCCAGCTCACTCCACAGGGGCTCATTCTACGAGCAGTACTTC. This codes for CASSLHRGSFYEQYF. Complete variable domain (other parts from reference TRBV18 and TRBJ2-7): NAGVMQNPRHLVRRRGQEARLRCSPMKGHSHVYWYRQLPEEGLKFMVYLQKENIIDESGMPKERFSAEFPKEGPSILRIQQVVRGDSAAYFCASSLHRGSFYEQYFGPGTRLTVT.

The chain's CDR3 is CASGAEAHTDTQYF. Written as DNA, the CDR3 is TGTGCCAGCGGAGCAGAGGCGCACACAGATACGCAGTATTTT. The rearrangement links TRBV5-5 to TRBJ2-3; D gene uncertain. V dropped 7 bases and J dropped 2 bases, with 14 bases sitting between them. This CDR3 is built from 14 residues. CDR1 is SGHKS, CDR2 YYEKEE, per germline (reference sequence).

This chain connects TRBV5-1 to TRBJ2-2; D ambiguous. Deletions cut 2 bases from V and 1 base from J, with 6 bases between. The germline gives CDR1 SGHRS, CDR2 YFSETQ. The CDR3 length is 14 residues. The CDR3 loop is CASSLGGNTGELFF. CDR3 nucleotides: TGCGCCAGCAGCTTAGGCGGGAACACCGGGGAGCTGTTTTTT.

J is TRBJ2-1 and V is TRBV19; 9 bases are shared with TRBD2. This CDR3 spans 15 amino acids. Trimming took 7 bases from V and 3 from J; bases not matched to a gene: 7. Germline CDR1 reads LNHDA; CDR2 reads SQIVND (reference sequence). In DNA, the CDR3 is TGTGCCAGTACCGTTAGCGGGAGTAACTACAATGAGCAGTTCTTC. This codes for CASTVSGSNYNEQFF.

This clone has only one observation. In DNA form, the CDR3 reads TGTGCCAGCAGCTTTCTCCCTGAGCAGTTCTTC. Translating it yields CASSFLPEQFF. This sequence joins TRBV7-9 and TRBJ2-1; D remains ambiguous. V was trimmed by 3 bases and J by 9 bases, leaving 6 bases between them. CDR3 length: 11 residues. The V gene's germline CDR1 is SEHNR and CDR2 FQNEAQ (reference sequence).

In its sample, this clone was seen many times. The gene calls are TRBV11-2 and TRBJ2-7; 10 bases line up with TRBD1. Losses at the gene ends were 5 bases for V and 6 bases for J; bases not matched to a gene: 4. The CDR3 length is 13 residues. CDR1 is SGHAT, CDR2 FQNNGV, per germline. The CDR3 here is CASSPGQGREQYF. In DNA form, the CDR3 reads TGTGCCAGCAGCCCGGGACAGGGGCGCGAGCAGTACTTC.

V gene TRBV6-2 or TRBV6-3 combines with J gene TRBJ2-7; 12 nucleotides match TRBD2. This CDR3 comprises 15 residues. In germline, CDR1 is MNHEY, CDR2 SVGEGT. The V and J ends lost 4 bases and 6 bases, in that order; junction bases with no gene match: 7. The CDR3: CASSSVTSGRREQYF. The CDR3 DNA is TGTGCCAGCAGTTCCGTCACTAGCGGGAGGCGCGAGCAGTACTTC.

The chain uses TRBV30 and TRBJ1-2; 7 bases are a match to TRBD1. J lost 4 bases, V lost 3 bases, and 5 bases had no gene match. CDR3 length: 13 amino acids. CDR1 GTSNPN and CDR2 SVGIG come from the germline V gene (reference sequence). The CDR3 DNA is TGTGCCTGGAGCCGGGACAGATTCTATGGCTACACCTTC. Translated, it gives CAWSRDRFYGYTF. Supplemented by reference TRBV30 and TRBJ1-2, the full variable domain reads SQTIHQWPATLVQPVGSPLSLECTVEGTSNPNLYWYRQAAGRGLQLLFYSVGIGQISSEVPQNLSASRPQDRQFILSSKKLLLSDSGFYLCAWSRDRFYGYTFGSGTRLTVV.

The chain carries TRBV28 and TRBJ1-1, with D possibly TRBD1 on 6 matching bases. The V gene lost 4 bases and the J gene lost 3 bases, with 12 bases spanning the gap. CDR3 length: 14 residues. CDR1 MDHEN and CDR2 SYDVKM come from the germline V gene. The CDR3 nucleotides read TGTGCCAGCAGTTCGACAGGTGGTTACACTGAAGCTTTCTTT. Its translation: CASSSTGGYTEAFF.

The V gene is TRBV2, the J gene TRBJ2-4; the match to TRBD1 covers 9 bases. The CDR3 consists of 14 residues. The germline V gene has CDR1 SNHLY and CDR2 FYNNEI. V lost 7 bases to trimming and J lost 7 bases; unmatched junction nucleotides: 8. The CDR3 region is CASIPRDRENIQYF. The CDR3 DNA follows: TGTGCCAGCATCCCCCGGGACAGGGAGAACATTCAGTACTTC.

CDR3 residues: CASSLVSGIDEQYF. CDR3 bases: TGTGCCAGCAGCTTGGTTAGCGGGATTGACGAGCAGTACTTC. The chain carries TRBV5-6 and TRBJ2-7; 8 nucleotides line up with TRBD2. With V trimmed by 0 bases and J by 5 bases, 4 bases remained unmatched. Per germline, CDR1 SGHDT and CDR2 YYEEEE. The CDR3 is 14 residues long.

The chain joins TRBV9 to TRBJ1-1; no clear D gene. CDR3 length: 13 amino acids. CDR1 is SGDLS and CDR2 is YYNGEE in the germline V gene. Trimming took off 0 bases at V and 1 base at J, with 4 bases between the two ends. CDR3 sequence reads: CASSVVSNTEAFF. In DNA form, the CDR3 reads TGTGCCAGCAGCGTAGTCTCGAACACTGAAGCTTTCTTT.

Only one count was recorded for this clone. The rearrangement uses TRBV7-9 and TRBJ1-2; the D is unclear. The germline V and J ends were trimmed by 2 bases and 1 base, with 5 bases remaining between them. Germline V gives CDR1 SEHNR, CDR2 FQNEAQ (reference sequence). CDR3 length equals 13 residues. The CDR3 sequence is CASSLSVNYGYTF. In DNA form, the CDR3 reads TGTGCCAGCAGCTTATCCGTTAACTATGGCTACACCTTC.

This chain connects TRBV5-1 to TRBJ2-1; 9 nucleotides match TRBD2. CDR3 size: 14 residues. V trimming: 3 bases; J trimming: 10 bases; junction bases outside the gene matches: 8. Germline values: CDR1 SGHRS, CDR2 YFSETQ. As DNA, the CDR3 is TGCGCCAGCAGCTCTGGGACTAGCAGGCAGGAGCAGTTCTTC. This codes for CASSSGTSRQEQFF.

The chain carries TRBV7-9 and TRBJ2-6; 13 bases are shared with TRBD2. Germline V CDR1 and CDR2: SEHNR, FQNEAQ (reference sequence). The CDR3 covers 19 residues. V lost 5 bases to trimming and J lost 2 bases; unmatched junction nucleotides: 9. The CDR3 coding sequence is TGTGCCAGCAGCGGGAGGACTAGCGGGAGTCTGACTGGGGCCAACGTCCTGACTTTC. Amino acid sequence: CASSGRTSGSLTGANVLTF. The full variable domain, with the rest looked up from reference TRBV7-9 and TRBJ2-6, is DTGVSQNPRHKITKRGQNVTFRCDPISEHNRLYWYRQTLGQGPEFLTYFQNEAQLEKSRLLSDRFSAERPKGSFSTLEIQRTEQGDSAMYLCASSGRTSGSLTGANVLTFGAGSRLTVL.